Below, 28 T cell receptor beta chains from the same sample are listed, as sequenced in a study of cytomegalovirus exposure and HLA in healthy donors. The data were produced by immunoSEQ multiplex PCR, yet TCRdb's version contains in-frame clones alone and is incomplete. The sample yields about 160,000 clones, 80% to 90% seen once. The source material was PBMCs. All receptors come from a woman aged 25 to 39 in good health and CMV-seronegative.

CDR3 sequence: CASSTRTGSNTIYF. DNA for the CDR3: TGTGCCAGCAGTACCAGGACCGGGAGCAACACCATATATTTT. The V gene is TRBV27, the J gene TRBJ1-3; D remains unclear. From germline, CDR1 is MNHEY and CDR2 SMNVEV (reference sequence). V was cut by 5 bases and J by 7 bases, with 15 bases left in between. There are 14 residues in the CDR3.

This sequence joins TRBV6-5 and TRBJ2-7; TRBD1 matches at 9 bases. Per the germline V gene, CDR1 is MNHEY and CDR2 is SVGAGI. V gave up 5 bases and J gave up 5 bases; unmatched junction bases: 7. The CDR3 is made up of 14 amino acids. The CDR3 DNA reads as TGTGCCAGCAGTCTCACAGGGGGCGTCGACGAGCAGTACTTC. This codes for CASSLTGGVDEQYF.

This clone occurred once. This rearrangement joins TRBV14 to TRBJ1-3; D remains ambiguous. Germline V gene sequence: CDR1 SGHDN, CDR2 FVKESK. Trimming took 3 bases from V and 0 from J, leaving 12 bases between them. The CDR3 covers 16 residues. The CDR3 bases are TGTGCCAGCAGCCAGTTTCTGTTCCACTCTGGAAACACCATATATTTT. Its translation: CASSQFLFHSGNTIYF. The whole variable domain, remainder taken from reference TRBV14 and TRBJ1-3, is EAGVTQFPSHSVIEKGQTVTLRCDPISGHDNLYWYRRVMGKEIKFLLHFVKESKQDESGMPNNRFLAERTGGTYSTLKVQPAELEDSGVYFCASSQFLFHSGNTIYFGEGSWLTVV.

J is TRBJ2-1 and V is TRBV5-1; D uncertain. The germline V gene has CDR1 SGHRS and CDR2 YFSETQ. V lost 0 bases and J lost 4, with 8 bases in between. The length of the CDR3 is 14 residues. The chain's CDR3 is CASSLEGGYNEQFF. The CDR3 nucleotides read TGCGCCAGCAGCTTGGAAGGTGGATACAATGAGCAGTTCTTC.

The CDR3: CASSLADSNNEKLFF. In DNA, the CDR3 is TGTGCCAGCAGCTTGGCGGACAGTAATAATGAAAAACTGTTTTTT. The gene calls are TRBV5-4 and TRBJ1-4, with D tentatively TRBD1 (6 bases). The CDR3 is made up of 15 amino acids. The V end lost 0 bases, the J end lost 4 bases, and 10 bases lay between the germline ends. CDR1 is SGHNT and CDR2 is YYREEE in the germline V gene (reference sequence).

This clone was seen once. The rearrangement links TRBV7-2 to TRBJ2-3; TRBD2 matches at 12 bases. The CDR3 consists of 16 residues. The V gene's germline CDR1 is SGHTA and CDR2 FQGNSA. After removal of 5 bases from V and 1 base from J, the junction contained 4 bases not matched to a gene. Here the CDR3 DNA reads TGTGCCAGCAGCAAGGGACTAGCGGGCGGCACAGATACGCAGTATTTT. This codes for CASSKGLAGGTDTQYF.

The CDR3 nucleotides are TGTGCCAGCAGTTTGTCTCCCACTAGTGTGGGCTACGAGCAGTACTTC. Protein: CASSLSPTSVGYEQYF. V and J are TRBV27 and TRBJ2-7, with D maybe TRBD2 (5 bases). From germline, CDR1 is MNHEY and CDR2 SMNVEV (reference sequence). The CDR3 runs to 16 residues. The V end lost 3 bases, the J end lost 3 bases, and 18 bases lay between the germline ends.

The chain combines TRBV5-4 with TRBJ1-2; 8 bases match TRBD1. The CDR3 runs 11 residues. Losses at the gene ends were 9 bases for V and 3 bases for J; bases not matched to a gene: 1. Germline lookup yields CDR1 SGHNT and CDR2 YYREEE (reference sequence). The CDR3 nucleotides are TGTGCCACGACAGGGGACTATGGCTACACCTTC. This encodes CATTGDYGYTF.

The chain links TRBV7-9 to TRBJ2-5, with 9 nucleotides matching TRBD1. The V gene end was trimmed by 6 bases and the J gene end by 5 bases; junction bases not matched to a gene: 10. Germline lookup yields CDR1 SEHNR and CDR2 FQNEAQ (reference sequence). The CDR3 contains 15 residues. CDR3 DNA sequence: TGTGCCAGCAGAAGTTGGACAGGGGTCGGGGAGACCCAGTACTTC. Its protein product is CASRSWTGVGETQYF. The full variable domain, with the rest looked up from reference TRBV7-9 and TRBJ2-5, is DTGVSQNPRHKITKRGQNVTFRCDPISEHNRLYWYRQTLGQGPEFLTYFQNEAQLEKSRLLSDRFSAERPKGSFSTLEIQRTEQGDSAMYLCASRSWTGVGETQYFGPGTRLLVL.

This chain joins TRBV18 and TRBJ2-1, with TRBD1 identical over 12 bases. With 5 bases clipped from V and 6 bases from J, the junction kept 8 bases outside the gene matches. The CDR3 totals 16 residues. Germline V CDR1 and CDR2: KGHSH, LQKENI. This CDR3 reads CASSAAGTGGFNEQFF. The CDR3 DNA sequence: TGTGCCAGCTCAGCAGCCGGGACAGGGGGCTTCAATGAGCAGTTCTTC.

The CDR3 reads CASSEWGQSSNYGYTF. The DNA of the CDR3 is TGTGCCAGCAGTGAATGGGGACAATCGAGCAACTATGGCTACACCTTC. The chain joins TRBV2 to TRBJ1-2, with a possible D match to TRBD1 (6 bases). This CDR3 has 16 amino acids. Germline assignment: CDR1 SNHLY and CDR2 FYNNEI. V was pared by 2 bases and J by 2 bases, with 15 bases between.

The chain uses TRBV6-6 and TRBJ2-5, with 11 bases identical to TRBD2. Trimming cost V 6 bases and J 9 bases; bases outside gene matches: 12. Germline V lookup: CDR1 MNHNY, CDR2 SVGAGI (reference sequence). This CDR3 has 15 amino acids. CDR3 nucleotide sequence: TGTGCCAGCAGCGATACTAGCGGGGGTGGCTTGGCCCAGTACTTC. Protein sequence: CASSDTSGGGLAQYF.

The chain couples TRBV6-5 to TRBJ2-7; D perhaps matches TRBD2 (6 bases). Trimming removed 8 bases from V and 7 bases from J, with 21 bases in between. The CDR3 covers 14 residues. CDR1 is MNHEY, CDR2 SVGAGI, per germline. The CDR3 loop is CASRTSRGNREQYF. The CDR3 DNA follows: TGTGCCAGCCGAACGTCCCGGGGGAACCGGGAGCAGTACTTC.

The chain links TRBV2 to TRBJ2-7, with 8 nucleotides matching TRBD1. Germline CDR1 reads SNHLY; CDR2 reads FYNNEI. The CDR3 extends over 13 amino acids. With V trimmed by 6 bases and J by 7 bases, 8 bases remained unmatched. This chain's CDR3 is CASSPQGAGEQYF. The CDR3 coding sequence is TGTGCCAGCAGCCCCCAGGGGGCGGGTGAGCAGTACTTC.

The rearrangement links TRBV30 to TRBJ2-1; D possibly corresponds to TRBD2 (6 bases). Germline V gene sequence: CDR1 GTSNPN, CDR2 SVGIG (reference sequence). The CDR3 covers 11 residues. The V and J ends lost 5 bases and 7 bases respectively, with 9 bases between them. CDR3 DNA sequence: TGTGCCTGGGCCCGGGGGAATGAGCAGTTCTTC. Amino acids: CAWARGNEQFF.

The chain has TRBV29-1 and TRBJ1-3; unclear D gene. From germline, CDR1 is SQVTM and CDR2 ANQGSEA. The CDR3 is made up of 14 amino acids. V lost 3 bases and J lost 4, with 13 bases in between. CDR3 sequence reads: CSVDPPSAGNTIYF. CDR3 DNA: TGCAGCGTTGACCCCCCCTCGGCGGGAAACACCATATATTTT. Full variable domain (missing parts from reference TRBV29-1 and TRBJ1-3): SAVISQKPSRDICQRGTSLTIQCQVDSQVTMMFWYRQQPGQSLTLIATANQGSEATYESGFVIDKFPISRPNLTFSTLTVSNMSPEDSSIYLCSVDPPSAGNTIYFGEGSWLTVV.

This clone was observed a few times. The V and J genes are TRBV19 and TRBJ1-2; 9 bases are a match to TRBD1. The CDR3 covers 11 residues. V shed 8 bases, J shed 5 bases, and the junction held 0 bases outside the gene matches. Germline CDR1 LNHDA, CDR2 SQIVND (reference sequence). Written as DNA, the CDR3 is TGTGCCAGTGGACAGGGGTATGGCTACACCTTC. As protein: CASGQGYGYTF.

In the case of this clone: At one of its ends the junction is not consistent with the germline gene, which may arise from a read error. The chain carries TRBV5-1 and TRBJ2-7, with D possibly TRBD2 on 5 matching bases. This CDR3 has 13 amino acids. Germline CDR1 is SGHRS and CDR2 is YFSETQ. CDR3 DNA sequence: TGCGCCAGCAGCTCCGAAGAGGGAAGGAGTAGGAACTTC. The encoded protein is CASSSEEGRSRNF.

The chain uses TRBV5-6 and TRBJ2-1; the D is unclear. Trimming removed 1 base at V and 10 bases at J, with 9 bases between. Germline lookup yields CDR1 SGHDT and CDR2 YYEEEE. The CDR3 covers 12 residues. The CDR3: CASSLLGWEQFF. CDR3 in DNA: TGTGCCAGCAGCTTGCTTGGATGGGAGCAGTTCTTC.

The chain carries TRBV27 and TRBJ2-3, with TRBD2 as a possible D gene (6 bases). Germline-derived CDR1 and CDR2 are MNHEY and SMNVEV (reference sequence). The CDR3 is 15 residues long. V lost 5 bases, J lost 0 bases, and 12 bases lay in between. DNA of the CDR3: TGTGCCAGCAGTCCGACTCGGGGGAGCACAGATACGCAGTATTTT. Amino acids: CASSPTRGSTDTQYF.

This clone was recorded only once. The chain links TRBV9 to TRBJ2-2; D possibly corresponds to TRBD2 (6 bases). The germline V and J ends were trimmed by 0 bases and 6 bases, with 12 bases remaining between them. The CDR3 extends over 15 amino acids. Germline V CDR1 and CDR2: SGDLS, YYNGEE. CDR3 coding DNA: TGTGCCAGCAGCGTAGGGGGGAGGAGCTCCGGGGAGCTGTTTTTT. It specifies CASSVGGRSSGELFF.

The chain recombines TRBV30 with TRBJ2-5; D not certain. Per the germline V gene, CDR1 is GTSNPN and CDR2 is SVGIG (reference sequence). The CDR3 is made up of 12 amino acids. Deletions cut 0 bases from V and 1 base from J, with 3 bases between. The CDR3: CAWSVFQETQYF. The CDR3 nucleotides read TGTGCCTGGAGTGTGTTCCAAGAGACCCAGTACTTC. Filled out from reference TRBV30 and TRBJ2-5, the complete variable domain reads SQTIHQWPATLVQPVGSPLSLECTVEGTSNPNLYWYRQAAGRGLQLLFYSVGIGQISSEVPQNLSASRPQDRQFILSSKKLLLSDSGFYLCAWSVFQETQYFGPGTRLLVL.

The chain joins TRBV9 to TRBJ1-2; D remains unclear. V lost 7 bases to trimming and J lost 3 bases, with 7 bases between them. Germline V lookup: CDR1 SGDLS, CDR2 YYNGEE. The length of the CDR3 is 11 residues. The CDR3 DNA reads TGTGCCAGCTCGGGATACTATGGCTACACCTTC. Its translation is CASSGYYGYTF.

This sequence joins TRBV11-2 and TRBJ2-1, with 7 nucleotides matching TRBD2. Trimming removed 5 bases from V and 10 bases from J; junction bases left unmatched: 5. The CDR3 covers 12 residues. Per germline, CDR1 SGHAT and CDR2 FQNNGV. The CDR3 is CASSPRGGEQFF. Here the CDR3 DNA reads TGTGCCAGCAGCCCCCGGGGAGGGGAGCAGTTCTTC.

V and J are TRBV19 and TRBJ2-4, with D perhaps matching TRBD1 (6 bases). V lost 5 bases to trimming and J lost 6 bases, with 17 bases between them. Germline CDR1 and CDR2: LNHDA and SQIVND (reference sequence). The CDR3 runs to 15 residues. CDR3 amino acids: CASSLRASRGNIQYF. In DNA, the CDR3 is TGTGCCAGTAGTCTCAGAGCCTCCAGGGGAAACATTCAGTACTTC. Looking up the rest from reference TRBV19 and TRBJ2-4 gives the full variable domain: DGGITQSPKYLFRKEGQNVTLSCEQNLNHDAMYWYRQDPGQGLRLIYYSQIVNDFQKGDIAEGYSVSREKKESFPLTVTSAQKNPTAFYLCASSLRASRGNIQYFGAGTRLSVL.

The chain combines TRBV27 with TRBJ1-2; D is ambiguous. Germline CDR1 is MNHEY and CDR2 is SMNVEV (reference sequence). V lost 0 bases and J 2 bases, leaving 7 bases between the germline ends. The CDR3 loop spans 14 amino acids. CDR3 DNA: TGTGCCAGCAGTTTATCAGTTCAAAACTATGGCTACACCTTC. Its protein is CASSLSVQNYGYTF.

J is TRBJ1-2 and V is TRBV27; no clear D gene. From germline, CDR1 is MNHEY and CDR2 SMNVEV (reference sequence). Trimming pared 5 bases from V and 1 base from J, leaving 8 bases between. The CDR3 has 13 amino acids. In nucleotides, the CDR3 is TGTGCCAGCAGTCCACAGAATAACTATGGCTACACCTTC. It translates to CASSPQNNYGYTF.

Points on this clone: This specimen includes other DNA sequences encoding the same CDR3. V usage is TRBV4-3 and J usage is TRBJ2-5, with 9 bases fitting TRBD1. The CDR3 contains 15 residues. From germline, CDR1 is LGHNA and CDR2 YSLEER. The junction had 5 bases not matched to a gene; V was cut back by 1 base and J by 5 bases. The CDR3 DNA follows: TGCGCCAGCAGCCAAGGGACAGGGGAGGGGGAGACCCAGTACTTC. It translates to CASSQGTGEGETQYF.